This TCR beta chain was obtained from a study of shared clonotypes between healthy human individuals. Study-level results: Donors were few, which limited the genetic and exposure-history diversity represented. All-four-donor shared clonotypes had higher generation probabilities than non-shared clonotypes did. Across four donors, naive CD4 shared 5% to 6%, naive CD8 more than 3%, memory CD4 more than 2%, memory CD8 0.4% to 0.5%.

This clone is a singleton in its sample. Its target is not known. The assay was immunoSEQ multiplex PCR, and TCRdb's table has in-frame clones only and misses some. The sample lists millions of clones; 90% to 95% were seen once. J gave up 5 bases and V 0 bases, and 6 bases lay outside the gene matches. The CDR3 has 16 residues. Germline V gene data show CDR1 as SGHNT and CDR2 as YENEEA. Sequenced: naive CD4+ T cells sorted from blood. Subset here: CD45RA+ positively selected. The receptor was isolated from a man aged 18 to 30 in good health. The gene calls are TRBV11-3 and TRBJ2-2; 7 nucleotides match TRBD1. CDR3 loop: CASSLEGTATTGELFF. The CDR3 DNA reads TGTGCCAGCAGCTTAGAGGGGACAGCTACTACCGGGGAGCTGTTTTTT.